A selection of T cell receptor beta chains follows, all from one sample in a study of T cells in Graves' hyperthyroidism and ophthalmopathy. MiXCR, applied by TCRdb to the multiplex PCR reads, yields one record per CDR3 protein. Among a few hundred thousand distinct CDR3 sequences, around 15% were seen once, and the ten largest hold 3% to 4%. The specimen was blood. The receptors stem from a woman aged 40 to 50 with Graves' ophthalmopathy. Each CDR3 is given with its conserved first and last residue. D genes are given only for firm matches. Clone size, where shown, is once, few, many, or a class for clones that have expanded.

J gene | clone size | D gene | V gene | CDR3 protein | CDR3 DNA
TRBJ2-7 | few | NA | TRBV9 | CASSVGGGNPYEQYF | TGTGCCAGCAGCGTAGGGGGCGGGAACCCCTACGAGCAGTACTTC
TRBJ2-7 | many | TRBD2 | TRBV29-1 | CSVATLDGGSSRREQYF | TGCAGCGTTGCCACCCTAGACGGCGGGAGTTCCCGGAGGGAGCAGTACTTC
TRBJ1-1 | many | NA | TRBV27 | CASSSRVNTEAFF | TGTGCCAGCTCGTCCAGGGTGAACACTGAAGCTTTCTTT
TRBJ2-2 | many | TRBD1 | TRBV5-1 | CASKTDRAMNTGELFF | TGCGCCAGCAAAACGGACAGGGCCATGAACACCGGGGAGCTGTTTTTT
TRBJ2-1 | few | TRBD2 | TRBV20-1 | CSARDSASGGLNEQFF | TGCAGTGCTAGAGATTCGGCTAGCGGGGGGTTAAATGAGCAGTTCTTC
TRBJ2-5 | few | NA | TRBV20-1 | CSAREDATEAQYF | TGCAGTGCTAGAGAAGACGCTACGGAGGCCCAGTACTTC
TRBJ1-1 | many | TRBD1 | TRBV12-3/TRBV12-4 | CASSPPGQGGPAFF | TGTGCCAGCAGTCCTCCGGGACAGGGAGGGCCAGCTTTCTTT
TRBJ2-5 | once | NA | TRBV15 | CATSSSQLPETQYF | TGTGCCACCAGCAGTAGCCAACTCCCAGAGACCCAGTACTTC
TRBJ2-3 | NA | TRBD2 | TRBV28 | CASSLPTSGRVVDTQYF | TGTGCCAGCAGTTTACCGACTAGCGGGAGGGTCGTAGATACGCAGTATTTT
TRBJ1-1 | NA | NA | TRBV19 | CASSPGWGANTEAFF | TGTGCCAGTAGCCCCGGTTGGGGGGCGAACACTGAAGCTTTCTTT
TRBJ2-3 | many | NA | TRBV30 | CAWNPRWDTQYF | TGTGCCTGGAATCCACGATGGGATACGCAGTATTTT
TRBJ2-2 | NA | NA | TRBV7-9 | CATSTGSANTGELFF | TGTGCCACCAGCACTGGCAGCGCGAACACCGGGGAGCTGTTTTTT
TRBJ2-3 | many | NA | TRBV3-1 | CASSQELVDTQYF | TGTGCCAGCAGCCAAGAGCTGGTAGATACGCAGTATTTT
TRBJ2-7 | many | TRBD2 | TRBV11-2 | CASSSLRGSSYEQYF | TGTGCCAGCAGCTCGTTGCGGGGGAGCTCCTACGAGCAGTACTTC
TRBJ1-1 | many | NA | TRBV6-1 | CASRKNTEAFF | TGTGCCAGCAGAAAGAACACTGAAGCTTTCTTT
TRBJ1-5 | NA | TRBD1 | TRBV24-1 | CATSDAGQGRIQPQHF | TGTGCCACCAGTGATGCGGGACAGGGAAGAATACAGCCCCAGCATTTT
TRBJ2-1 | few | TRBD1 | TRBV20-1 | CSASSGRRGRRIWNEQFF | TGCAGTGCTAGCTCCGGCCGCAGGGGGCGAAGGATTTGGAATGAGCAGTTCTTC
TRBJ1-1 | few | TRBD1 | TRBV20-1 | CSAFRTGPNTEAFF | TGCAGTGCTTTCCGGACAGGACCGAACACTGAAGCTTTCTTT
TRBJ2-3 | NA | TRBD2 | TRBV7-3 | CASSLTGLVADTQYF | TGTGCCAGCAGCTTAACGGGACTAGTAGCGGATACGCAGTATTTT
TRBJ1-1 | many | NA | TRBV6-6 | CASSYSGRARNTEAFF | TGTGCCAGCAGTTACAGTGGGAGAGCCCGGAACACTGAAGCTTTCTTT
TRBJ2-3 | many | NA | TRBV11-2 | CASSLGWGGRADTQYF | TGTGCCAGCAGCTTAGGTTGGGGGGGCCGAGCAGATACGCAGTATTTT
TRBJ1-4 | few | NA | TRBV28 | CASRGGTNEKLFF | TGTGCCAGCAGGGGGGGAACTAATGAAAAACTGTTTTTT
TRBJ2-1 | NA | NA | TRBV10-3 | CAISEGGAGGYNEQFF | TGTGCCATCAGTGAGGGAGGAGCGGGTGGCTACAATGAGCAGTTCTTC
TRBJ1-2 | few | TRBD1 | TRBV6-1 | CASEDRGWYTF | TGTGCCAGCGAGGACAGGGGTTGGTACACCTTC
TRBJ2-7 | NA | NA | TRBV19 | CASKRTTGALEQYF | TGTGCCAGCAAACGGACGACTGGAGCTCTCGAGCAGTACTTC
TRBJ1-2 | few | NA | TRBV2 | CASSAQGSAYYGYTF | TGTGCCAGCAGTGCGCAGGGGAGTGCTTACTATGGCTACACCTTC
TRBJ1-5 | few | NA | TRBV5-1 | CASSLEGWPQPQHF | TGCGCCAGCAGCTTGGAGGGATGGCCCCAGCCCCAGCATTTT
TRBJ1-1 | many | TRBD1 | TRBV29-1 | CSVDRGGTEAFF | TGCAGCGTCGACAGGGGTGGAACTGAAGCTTTCTTT
TRBJ2-3 | NA | TRBD1 | TRBV13 | CASSLGGQGFTDTQYF | TGTGCCAGCAGCTTAGGGGGACAGGGGTTTACAGATACGCAGTATTTT
TRBJ1-2 | NA | NA | TRBV20-1 | CSATNDGIYGYTF | TGCAGTGCAACCAACGACGGCATCTATGGCTACACCTTC
TRBJ1-2 | many | TRBD1 | TRBV2 | CASTVPGQGPSNYGYTF | TGTGCCAGCACCGTCCCGGGACAGGGGCCCTCTAACTATGGCTACACCTTC
TRBJ1-6 | few | TRBD1 | TRBV12-3/TRBV12-4 | CASSTGVLSSPLHF | TGTGCCAGCAGCACAGGGGTTTTGAGCTCACCCCTCCACTTT
TRBJ2-1 | few | NA | TRBV10-3 | CAISESKGNYNEQFF | TGTGCCATCAGTGAGTCGAAAGGTAACTACAATGAGCAGTTCTTC
TRBJ2-3 | many | NA | TRBV7-2 | CASSKTRAPNTQYF | TGTGCCAGCAGCAAAACTAGAGCCCCAAATACGCAGTATTTT
TRBJ1-5 | NA | NA | TRBV11-2 | CASSAEGQPQHF | TGTGCCAGCAGCGCCGAGGGGCAGCCCCAGCATTTT
TRBJ2-3 | few | NA | TRBV6-1 | CASNRGPRGGTQYF | TGTGCCAGCAACAGGGGCCCGAGGGGAGGTACGCAGTATTTT
TRBJ2-3 | many | TRBD2 | TRBV4-1 | CASSFGTSVRQGDTQYF | TGCGCCAGCAGCTTCGGGACTAGCGTTCGACAAGGAGATACGCAGTATTTT
TRBJ2-7 | many | TRBD1 | TRBV2 | CASSRQGSEQYF | TGTGCCAGCAGTCGACAGGGTAGCGAGCAGTACTTC
TRBJ2-1 | few | TRBD2 | TRBV9 | CASSARTSGLSYNEQFF | TGTGCCAGCAGCGCTAGGACTAGCGGGCTATCCTACAATGAGCAGTTCTTC
TRBJ2-4 | NA | NA | TRBV7-9 | CASSSATNIQYF | TGTGCCAGCAGCTCAGCGACCAACATTCAGTACTTC
TRBJ2-3 | NA | NA | TRBV6-5 | CASSCDRSTDTQYF | TGTGCCAGCAGTTGCGACCGAAGCACAGATACGCAGTATTTT
TRBJ2-5 | few | TRBD2 | TRBV4-1 | CASSRGLAGGPQETQYF | TGCGCCAGCAGCCGCGGACTAGCGGGGGGCCCCCAAGAGACCCAGTACTTC
TRBJ2-3 | NA | TRBD1 | TRBV9 | CASSVSPGGQGDTDTQYF | TGTGCCAGCAGCGTATCCCCAGGAGGACAGGGAGACACAGATACGCAGTATTTT
TRBJ2-3 | many | NA | TRBV20-1 | CSARRDIADTQYF | TGCAGTGCTAGGCGGGACATCGCAGATACGCAGTATTTT
TRBJ1-2 | NA | NA | TRBV6-1 | CASRKAPSNYGYTF | TGTGCCAGCAGGAAGGCCCCTTCTAACTATGGCTACACCTTC
TRBJ2-2 | NA | TRBD2 | TRBV19 | CASSSGLAPNTGELFF | TGTGCCAGTAGTTCTGGACTAGCCCCGAACACCGGGGAGCTGTTTTTT
TRBJ1-5 | NA | TRBD1 | TRBV6-1 | CASSPGTGASNQPQHF | TGTGCCAGCAGTCCCGGGACAGGGGCGAGCAATCAGCCCCAGCATTTT
TRBJ2-1 | many | NA | TRBV7-6 | CASSPGQLSQFF | TGTGCCAGCAGCCCAGGACAGCTTAGCCAGTTCTTC
TRBJ1-3 | many | NA | TRBV20-1 | CSARGGDGNTIYF | TGCAGTGCTAGAGGAGGGGATGGAAACACCATATATTTT
TRBJ2-7 | many | TRBD1 | TRBV12-3/TRBV12-4 | CASSPYGQGRYEQYF | TGTGCCAGCAGCCCCTATGGACAGGGGAGATACGAGCAGTACTTC
TRBJ1-4 | NA | TRBD1 | TRBV20-1 | CSAIRTGGVEKLFF | TGCAGTGCTATTAGGACAGGGGGCGTTGAAAAACTGTTTTTT
TRBJ1-5 | NA | TRBD1 | TRBV28 | CASSLRGQGDNQPQHF | TGTGCCAGCAGTTTACGTGGACAGGGTGACAATCAGCCCCAGCATTTT